This T cell receptor (beta chain) was sequenced in a study of post-analysis software for immune sequencing data. The germline CDR1 and CDR2 sequences are LNHDA and SQIVND (reference sequence). Deletions cut 4 bases from V and 5 bases from J, with 9 bases between. This CDR3 region has 13 residues. Study results and limitations: Five or six TRBV segments, TRBV5-6, TRBV5-1 and TRBV20-1 among them, were found more frequent in patients than controls. Multiple sclerosis patients had significantly lower normalized Chao1 diversity than controls.

The TCR beta cDNA libraries contained unique molecular identifiers. MiXCR, applied by TCRdb to the PCR reads, yields one record per CDR3 protein. The sample gives hundreds of thousands of distinct CDR3 sequences, approximately 59% of which show up once; about 10% is in the top ten. As regards this clonotype: Its target is unknown.

Source material: blood. The V and J genes are TRBV19 and TRBJ2-1; D ambiguous. The receptor's source is a girl under 10 years old with multiple sclerosis. CDR3 nucleotide sequence: TGTGCCAGTAGTAGAGACTTACACAATGAGCAGTTCTTC. Translated, it gives CASSRDLHNEQFF.